This entry is about one TCR beta chain. The repertoire was sequenced with immunoSEQ multiplex PCR; TCRdb's copy has only in-frame clones and lacks some. The sample shows about 680,000 clones, around 90% of them seen only once. The record originates from a study of shared clonotypes between healthy human individuals. Naive CD8 isolation took CD45RO-negative cells positively selected for CCR7 and excluded terminally differentiated effector memory CD45RA+ cells. The germline V gene encodes CDR1 MGHRA and CDR2 YSYEKL. V was pared by 5 bases and J by 5 bases, with 16 bases between. This CDR3 has 14 residues.

The chain carries TRBV4-1 and TRBJ2-7; D possibly corresponds to TRBD1 (5 bases). Sequenced input: naive CD8+ T cells sorted from blood. This clonotype was obtained from a man aged 25-45 years in good health. The chain's CDR3 is CASSKRQRADEQYF. Written as DNA, the CDR3 is TGCGCCAGCAGCAAACGACAGCGCGCCGACGAGCAGTACTTC.